This TCR beta chain was recovered during a study of human T cells and chemical hapten exposure. Notes on the study in general: The study found that DPC sensitization did not change TCRs above 1 in 1000 frequency.

In this sample, this clonotype turned up once. Its antigen is not identified. A much larger clonotype is one base distant, so this may be a read error. The time point here: pre-sensitization, week 0. Stated treatment: therapeutic diphenylcyclopropenone sensitization with weekly scalp DPC. Researchers extracted total RNA from unfractionated whole blood. Prior to application of each patch test, blood was drawn. During construction of the library, unique molecular identifiers were attached to individual cDNA molecules for quantitative, reproducible TCR counting. TCRdb ran MiXCR on the RACE reads and lists one entry per CDR3 protein. Here the sample spans 30,000 to 40,000 distinct CDR3 sequences, roughly 12% being singletons. The specimen comprised whole blood, sampled in connection with sensitization to the hapten diphenylcyclopropenone (DPC). This clonotype was sampled from a middle-aged woman with alopecia areata. Some clones in this sample may be carry-over from other donors' samples.

CDR3 bases: TGCGGTGCTAGTGGAGGGGTCGGTGAGCAGTTCTTC. Protein product: CGASGGVGEQFF. J is TRBJ2-1 and V is TRBV20-1, with a possible D match to TRBD2 (6 bases). This CDR3 spans 12 amino acids. The germline CDR1 and CDR2 sequences are DFQATT and SNEGSKA (reference sequence).